This TCR beta chain was identified during a study of T cell repertoires in cytomegalovirus infection. Looking at the study overall: Evidence of both CMV infection and a matching HLA type came from public TCR beta signatures.

TCRdb re-derived calls from the reads in MiXCR, one entry per CDR3 protein. The sample consists of 65,000 to 90,000 distinct CDR3 sequences, roughly 3.5% of them appearing once. Regarding the study as a whole: HLA-C-restricted CMV clonotypes gave the most frequent clonotype in two of eight donors. The cumulative frequency of public TCR beta families identified carriers of CMV plus the relevant HLA.

This clonotype has ten or more counts. Its target is not known. Germline V gene lookup returns CDR1 SGHTA and CDR2 FQGNSA. This CDR3 contains 17 residues. The trim removed 4 bases at V and 0 bases at J, leaving 6 bases unmatched. This chain connects TRBV7-2 to TRBJ2-6; TRBD1 matches at 7 bases. This TCR was recovered from a human donor in good health (CMV status not recorded). Some clones in this sample may be carry-over from other donors' samples. Sequences were obtained from PBMCs. This chain's CDR3 is CASSSGQRNSGANVLTF. As DNA, the CDR3 is TGTGCCAGCAGCTCGGGACAGCGAAACTCTGGGGCCAACGTCCTGACTTTC.